This TCR beta chain was sequenced during a study of blood T cell repertoires in COVID-19. Overall study: T cells, B-cell-depleted T cells, or PBMCs provided the cDNA or gDNA that served as material.

Cohorts were determined from participant-reported clinical history. Libraries were prepared by immunoSEQ multiplex PCR; TCRdb keeps only in-frame clonotypes and omits some of them. This sample has some 220,000 clones, with 88% found just once. The specimen sequenced was PBMCs or T cells enriched from blood (not recorded which). The TCR was taken from a woman aged 25 to 39 who had recovered from COVID-19.

The CDR3 loop is CASKVQGIYTGELFF. The CDR3 nucleotides are TGTGCCAGCAAGGTCCAGGGGATATACACCGGGGAGCTGTTTTTT. The V call is TRBV6-5, the J call TRBJ2-2; D may be TRBD1 (6 bases). With 7 bases removed from V and 3 bases from J, the gap between germline ends came to 15 bases. The germline V gene has CDR1 MNHEY and CDR2 SVGAGI. The CDR3 runs 15 residues.